The next 30 T cell receptor beta chains were all read from a single sample in a study of control samples from healthy donors and cancer patients. Only in-frame clones appear in the TCRdb table, and some are missing; sequencing was by immunoSEQ multiplex PCR. Among some 190,000 clones listed, roughly nine tenths were seen once. Specimen: blood. The source is a man aged 25 to 40 in good health.

The CDR3 spells CASSPGGELFF. As DNA, the CDR3 is TGTGCCAGCAGTCCAGGCGGGGAGCTGTTTTTT. J is TRBJ2-2 and V is TRBV7-9; no reliable D call. The CDR3 has 11 residues. Germline V lookup: CDR1 SEHNR, CDR2 FQNEAQ (reference sequence). V was clipped by 6 bases and J by 7 bases, with 6 bases between them.

The rearrangement links TRBV2 to TRBJ1-6; D possibly corresponds to TRBD1 (6 bases). V was trimmed by 6 bases and J by 3 bases, leaving 9 bases between them. Germline V CDR1 and CDR2: SNHLY, FYNNEI. The CDR3 is 14 residues long. The CDR3 reads CASSRTDYNSPLHF. CDR3 DNA sequence: TGTGCCAGCAGCCGGACAGACTATAATTCACCCCTCCACTTT.

The gene calls are TRBV6-5 and TRBJ2-2, with TRBD1 identical over 8 bases. CDR3 length equals 14 residues. The germline CDR1 and CDR2 sequences are MNHEY and SVGAGI. The ends lost 10 bases at V and 4 bases at J; junction bases unmatched: 8. The DNA of the CDR3 is TGTGCCATACACCGGACAGGGATCACCGGGGAGCTGTTTTTT. This gives the protein CAIHRTGITGELFF.

This chain uses TRBV24-1 with TRBJ2-1; 8 nucleotides align to TRBD1. This CDR3 is built from 15 residues. J lost 7 bases, V lost 9 bases, and 13 bases had no gene match. Germline CDR1 reads KGHDR; CDR2 reads SFDVKD. For the CDR3, the DNA is TGTGCCACCCCTGGGGGGCAGGGGGCCGGTAATGAGCAGTTCTTC. Its protein product is CATPGGQGAGNEQFF.

The chain links TRBV7-8 to TRBJ2-7; possibly TRBD2 for D (5 bases). Germline V lookup: CDR1 SGHVS, CDR2 FQNEAQ. The length of the CDR3 is 15 residues. The ends were cut back, 1 base at V and 0 bases at J, with 10 bases in the middle. In nucleotides, the CDR3 is TGTGCCAGCAGCTTAGTAGGCGAGGGCTCCTACGAGCAGTACTTC. As protein: CASSLVGEGSYEQYF.

V usage is TRBV19 and J usage is TRBJ1-5; no firm D call. Germline assignment: CDR1 LNHDA and CDR2 SQIVND (reference sequence). The germline V and J ends were trimmed by 6 bases and 0 bases, with 18 bases remaining between them. The CDR3 length is 17 residues. The CDR3 DNA reads TGTGCCAGTAGATACCAATTCGACGGGTATAGCAATCAGCCCCAGCATTTT. Translating it yields CASRYQFDGYSNQPQHF.

This clone was seen a single time. The rearrangement links TRBV2 to TRBJ2-1, with 8 nucleotides matching TRBD1. Germline CDR1 is SNHLY and CDR2 is FYNNEI. CDR3 length equals 16 residues. After removal of 1 base from V and 9 bases from J, the junction contained 11 bases not matched to a gene. CDR3 protein: CASSEGATGGLSEQFF. CDR3 nucleotide sequence: TGTGCCAGCAGTGAAGGTGCCACAGGGGGATTGAGTGAGCAGTTCTTC. Combining the CDR3 with reference TRBV2 and TRBJ2-1 gives the whole variable domain EPEVTQTPSHQVTQMGQEVILRCVPISNHLYFYWYRQILGQKVEFLVSFYNNEISEKSEIFDDQFSVERPDGSNFTLKIRSTKLEDSAMYFCASSEGATGGLSEQFFGPGTRLTVL.

The CDR3 coding sequence is TGTGCCAGCAGTGAAGGGGAACCGTTTCTGAGTACAAAGTCACCCCTCCACTTT. Translating gives CASSEGEPFLSTKSPLHF. This chain joins TRBV2 and TRBJ1-6; no clear D gene. From germline, CDR1 is SNHLY and CDR2 FYNNEI. V dropped 1 base and J dropped 10 bases, with 23 bases sitting between them. The CDR3 contains 18 residues.

The chain employs TRBV5-4 and TRBJ1-2; the D is unclear. The CDR3 is 11 amino acids. The germline V gene encodes CDR1 SGHNT and CDR2 YYREEE (reference sequence). Trimming took 4 bases from V and 3 from J, leaving 4 bases between them. DNA of the CDR3: TGTGCCAGCAGCGGACACTATGGCTACACCTTC. Its translation: CASSGHYGYTF.

This clone was seen just once. This chain connects TRBV4-2 to TRBJ1-4; D may be TRBD1 (5 bases). The germline V and J ends were trimmed by 4 bases and 8 bases, with 14 bases remaining between them. CDR1 and CDR2 (germline): LGHNA, YNFKEQ. The CDR3 runs 14 residues. The CDR3 nucleotides read TGTGCCAGCAGCCCCCAGGGCACTTCCGAAAAACTGTTTTTT. The encoded protein is CASSPQGTSEKLFF.

V usage is TRBV6-2 or TRBV6-3 and J usage is TRBJ2-1; D may be TRBD2 (5 bases). This CDR3 has 14 residues. Germline V gene data show CDR1 as MNHEY and CDR2 as SVGEGT. Trimming shortened V by 2 bases and J by 0 bases, and 5 bases separated the two germline ends. The CDR3 sequence: CASSYAGSYNEQFF. The CDR3 DNA sequence: TGTGCCAGCAGTTACGCGGGCTCCTACAATGAGCAGTTCTTC.

The chain joins TRBV7-9 to TRBJ1-1, with a possible D match to TRBD1 (6 bases). Trimming removed 4 bases at V and 0 bases at J, with 12 bases between. Germline V CDR1 and CDR2: SEHNR, FQNEAQ (reference sequence). The CDR3 has 15 residues. The CDR3 DNA reads TGTGCCAGCAGCTCCCGGACAGATATGAACACTGAAGCTTTCTTT. Translation: CASSSRTDMNTEAFF.

This clone was seen only once. J is TRBJ2-7 and V is TRBV7-9; 8 bases agree with TRBD1. V dropped 1 base and J dropped 5; count of bases not matched to a gene: 7. The CDR3 totals 15 residues. The germline V gene has CDR1 SEHNR and CDR2 FQNEAQ (reference sequence). The CDR3 loop reads CASSLGGQVPNEQYF. DNA for the CDR3: TGTGCCAGCAGCTTAGGGGGACAGGTACCAAACGAGCAGTACTTC.

A single count supports this clone. The gene calls are TRBV5-1 and TRBJ2-3; D is unresolved. This CDR3 spans 12 amino acids. CDR1 and CDR2 (germline): SGHRS, YFSETQ. The germline V and J ends were trimmed by 1 base and 4 bases, with 4 bases remaining between them. CDR3 region: CASSLPADTQYF. DNA for the CDR3: TGCGCCAGCAGCTTGCCGGCAGATACGCAGTATTTT.

The chain has TRBV11-3 and TRBJ2-3; D is unresolved. This CDR3 region has 14 residues. Germline V gives CDR1 SGHNT, CDR2 YENEEA. Deletions cut 1 base from V and 1 base from J, with 6 bases between. The CDR3 DNA reads TGTGCCAGCAGCTTAGCGCTCGGCACAGATACGCAGTATTTT. Residues: CASSLALGTDTQYF.

V usage is TRBV3-1 (or the pseudogene TRBV3-2) and J usage is TRBJ2-7; TRBD2 aligns across 7 bases. The CDR3 covers 17 residues. Germline V CDR1 and CDR2: LGHDT, YNNKEL (reference sequence). Losses at the gene ends were 4 bases for V and 0 bases for J; bases not matched to a gene: 12. The CDR3 protein is CASSPRGAAGPSYEQYF. CDR3 bases: TGTGCCAGCAGCCCCCGGGGAGCAGCGGGACCCTCCTACGAGCAGTACTTC.

This chain uses TRBV28 with TRBJ2-3; 7 nucleotides line up with TRBD1. The trim removed 5 bases at V and 1 base at J, leaving 9 bases unmatched. This CDR3 contains 16 residues. The germline gives CDR1 MDHEN, CDR2 SYDVKM. CDR3 DNA sequence: TGTGCCAGCAGTGGGGGACAGACCTGGGGCACAGATACGCAGTATTTT. Protein: CASSGGQTWGTDTQYF.

The chain carries TRBV5-1 and TRBJ2-7; TRBD1 matches 10 bases. CDR3 length equals 14 residues. V lost 4 bases and J lost 6; bases outside the gene matches: 7. Germline V gives CDR1 SGHRS, CDR2 YFSETQ. The CDR3 protein is CASSARTGGGEQYF. The DNA for the CDR3 is TGCGCCAGCAGCGCGAGGACAGGGGGTGGCGAGCAGTACTTC.

The CDR3 reads CASSRAGGKQYF. The CDR3 DNA follows: TGTGCCAGCAGCCGGGCAGGGGGCAAGCAGTACTTC. V is TRBV7-2 and J is TRBJ2-7; 8 bases align to TRBD1. Trimming at V came to 5 bases and at J to 8 bases, leaving 5 bases not matched to a gene. Germline assignment: CDR1 SGHTA and CDR2 FQGNSA. The CDR3 contains 12 residues.

CDR3 sequence reads: CASSSRIGGTSSSYNEQFF. CDR3 DNA: TGTGCCAGCAGCTCAAGGATCGGAGGGACTTCGAGCTCCTACAATGAGCAGTTCTTC. The chain combines TRBV7-9 with TRBJ2-1; possible D gene TRBD2, 6 bases. V was clipped by 4 bases and J by 0 bases, with 22 bases between them. This CDR3 contains 19 residues. From germline, CDR1 is SEHNR and CDR2 FQNEAQ (reference sequence).

This clone was recorded once. The chain is built from TRBV5-6 and TRBJ2-2, with 7 bases identical to TRBD2. Germline values: CDR1 SGHDT, CDR2 YYEEEE. CDR3 length: 17 residues. J lost 5 bases, V lost 1 base, and 11 bases had no gene match. The CDR3 coding sequence is TGTGCCAGCAGCTTGATTGCGGGGGACCTGTTTACCGGGGAGCTGTTTTTT. Amino acids: CASSLIAGDLFTGELFF. Variable domain in full (rest from reference TRBV5-6 and TRBJ2-2): DAGVTQSPTHLIKTRGQQVTLRCSPKSGHDTVSWYQQALGQGPQFIFQYYEEEERQRGNFPDRFSGHQFPNYSSELNVNALLLGDSALYLCASSLIAGDLFTGELFFGEGSRLTVL.

This clone was counted a single time. The chain's CDR3 is CASSPGLVSSGNTIYF. Written as DNA, the CDR3 is TGTGCCAGCTCACCCGGGTTGGTCAGCTCTGGAAACACCATATATTTT. V usage is TRBV18 and J usage is TRBJ1-3; the D is unclear. This CDR3 has 16 residues. The germline V and J ends were trimmed by 3 bases and 0 bases, with 12 bases remaining between them. Germline CDR1 is KGHSH and CDR2 is LQKENI.

The V gene is TRBV5-1, the J gene TRBJ2-1; TRBD2 matches at 12 bases. Trimming took 0 bases from V and 7 from J; bases not matched to a gene: 8. CDR3 size: 17 residues. CDR1 SGHRS and CDR2 YFSETQ come from the germline V gene. In DNA form, the CDR3 reads TGCGCCAGCAGCTTGGTGGCTAGCGGGGGGGTTAAAAATGAGCAGTTCTTC. This sequence encodes CASSLVASGGVKNEQFF. The entire variable domain, with the rest obtained from reference TRBV5-1 and TRBJ2-1, is as follows: KAGVTQTPRYLIKTRGQQVTLSCSPISGHRSVSWYQQTPGQGLQFLFEYFSETQRNKGNFPGRFSGRQFSNSRSEMNVSTLELGDSALYLCASSLVASGGVKNEQFFGPGTRLTVL.

This rearrangement joins TRBV6-5 to TRBJ1-2, with 9 nucleotides matching TRBD1. V lost 6 bases and J lost 2; bases outside the gene matches: 4. The CDR3 loop spans 14 amino acids. CDR1 is MNHEY, CDR2 SVGAGI, per germline. CDR3 region: CASRRTGANYGYTF. The DNA of the CDR3 is TGTGCCAGCAGAAGGACAGGGGCGAACTATGGCTACACCTTC.

The gene calls are TRBV27 and TRBJ1-2; unclear D gene. Trimming shortened V by 5 bases and J by 1 base, and 11 bases separated the two germline ends. The CDR3 is 14 residues long. CDR1 and CDR2 from the germline V gene are MNHEY and SMNVEV (reference sequence). CDR3 in DNA: TGTGCCAGCAGTCCCCCAATGAATAACTATGGCTACACCTTC. The encoded protein is CASSPPMNNYGYTF.

V usage is TRBV23-1 and J usage is TRBJ2-5; 9 nucleotides align to TRBD1. TRBV23-1 is an open reading frame, and its role is uncertain. V dropped 4 bases and J dropped 3; count of bases not matched to a gene: 9. There are 16 residues in the CDR3. DNA of the CDR3: TGCGCCAGCAGTCGTTCGGACAGGGGTTGTGAAGAGACCCAGTACTTC. Translating gives CASSRSDRGCEETQYF.

The chain recombines TRBV6-5 with TRBJ2-3; 8 positions match TRBD1. Trimming at V came to 5 bases and at J to 2 bases, leaving 6 bases not matched to a gene. Germline V gene lookup returns CDR1 MNHEY and CDR2 SVGAGI. CDR3 size: 15 residues. This chain's CDR3 is CASSPDRGNTDTQYF. As DNA, the CDR3 is TGTGCCAGCAGTCCTGACAGGGGTAACACAGATACGCAGTATTTT.

The V gene is TRBV6-5, the J gene TRBJ2-7; D may be TRBD2 (6 bases). Germline CDR1 reads MNHEY; CDR2 reads SVGAGI. V gave up 0 bases and J gave up 2 bases, with 11 bases separating them. The CDR3 is 15 residues long. The CDR3 here is CASSYSGLHPYEQYF. CDR3 bases: TGTGCCAGCAGTTACTCGGGACTGCATCCCTACGAGCAGTACTTC.

The V gene is TRBV3-1 (or the pseudogene TRBV3-2), the J gene TRBJ2-1; D is perhaps TRBD1 (6 bases). Germline V lookup: CDR1 LGHDT, CDR2 YNNKEL (reference sequence). The CDR3 spans 14 residues. V was clipped by 3 bases and J by 7 bases, with 13 bases between them. The CDR3 bases are TGTGCCAGCAGCCATCCGGACAGCCGAAATGAGCAGTTCTTC. This codes for CASSHPDSRNEQFF.

CDR3 region: CATSDFKAGQETQYF. CDR3 sequence (DNA): TGTGCCACCAGTGATTTTAAAGCGGGGCAAGAGACCCAGTACTTC. The V and J genes are TRBV24-1 and TRBJ2-5; 7 nucleotides match TRBD2. J lost 2 bases, V lost 1 base, and 3 bases had no gene match. In germline, CDR1 is KGHDR, CDR2 SFDVKD. The CDR3 has 15 amino acids.